Following are 29 T cell receptor beta chains from one sample sequenced in a study of shared clonotypes between healthy human individuals. Sequenced by immunoSEQ multiplex PCR; TCRdb stores in-frame clones only, minus some. The sample contains hundreds of thousands of clones, approximately 96% of which appear only once. Naive CD8 cells comprised CD45RO-negative, CCR7-positively selected cells, excluding terminally differentiated effector memory CD45RA+ cells. Material: naive CD8+ T cells sorted from blood. The receptors originated from a woman in her twenties or thirties in good health.

V and J are TRBV28 and TRBJ2-3; 11 bases map to TRBD1. The V gene's germline CDR1 is MDHEN and CDR2 SYDVKM. The CDR3 is made up of 15 amino acids. V was clipped by 3 bases and J by 4 bases; unmatched bases: 3. CDR3 protein: CASSLGQGGADTQYF. CDR3 DNA: TGTGCCAGCAGTTTGGGACAGGGGGGGGCAGATACGCAGTATTTT.

The chain combines TRBV28 with TRBJ1-5; D remains ambiguous. Germline CDR1 reads MDHEN; CDR2 reads SYDVKM. The V end lost 6 bases, the J end lost 5 bases, and 17 bases lay between the germline ends. CDR3 length: 15 amino acids. The CDR3 DNA follows: TGTGCCAGCAGCCTCCATCTGAGGTCGGATCAGCCCCAGCATTTT. It translates to CASSLHLRSDQPQHF.

V usage is TRBV27 and J usage is TRBJ2-5; tentatively, D is TRBD1 (5 bases). The CDR3 runs to 13 residues. V gave up 3 bases and J gave up 5 bases, with 10 bases separating them. Germline lookup yields CDR1 MNHEY and CDR2 SMNVEV (reference sequence). CDR3 coding DNA: TGTGCCAGCAGTTTTTGGGGCGCGGAGACCCAGTACTTC. Residues: CASSFWGAETQYF.

V usage is TRBV27 and J usage is TRBJ2-1; D is possibly TRBD2 (5 bases). Per germline, CDR1 MNHEY and CDR2 SMNVEV (reference sequence). The CDR3 runs to 14 residues. Trimming removed 2 bases at V and 6 bases at J, with 11 bases between. The CDR3 DNA sequence: TGTGCCAGCAGTTTAAGCGGCGGAGGCAATGAGCAGTTCTTC. Protein: CASSLSGGGNEQFF.

This clone has a single count. The V gene is TRBV6-1, the J gene TRBJ2-5, with 11 bases that match TRBD1. V shed 6 bases and J 1 base; nucleotides not matched to a gene: 1. Germline loops: CDR1 MNHNS, CDR2 SASEGT. The CDR3 is made up of 14 amino acids. In DNA form, the CDR3 reads TGTGCCAGCAGGGACAGGGGGCCCCAAGAGACCCAGTACTTC. Its translation is CASRDRGPQETQYF.

The rearrangement uses TRBV19 and TRBJ2-2; possible D gene TRBD2, 6 bases. V lost 8 bases to trimming and J lost 6 bases, with 13 bases between them. Germline-derived CDR1 and CDR2 are LNHDA and SQIVND (reference sequence). This CDR3 contains 13 residues. This chain's CDR3 is CASYPGRPGELFF. Written as DNA, the CDR3 is TGTGCCAGTTACCCGGGGAGGCCCGGGGAGCTGTTTTTT. Looking up the rest from reference TRBV19 and TRBJ2-2 gives the full variable domain: DGGITQSPKYLFRKEGQNVTLSCEQNLNHDAMYWYRQDPGQGLRLIYYSQIVNDFQKGDIAEGYSVSREKKESFPLTVTSAQKNPTAFYLCASYPGRPGELFFGEGSRLTVL.

The rearrangement uses TRBV28 and TRBJ2-3; 10 nucleotides agree with TRBD1. Per the germline V gene, CDR1 is MDHEN and CDR2 is SYDVKM. V lost 3 bases to trimming and J lost 3 bases; unmatched junction nucleotides: 12. The CDR3 totals 18 residues. This CDR3 reads CASSFGTGVGVWTDTQYF. The CDR3 DNA sequence: TGTGCCAGCAGTTTTGGGACAGGGGTAGGAGTTTGGACAGATACGCAGTATTTT.

The rearrangement links TRBV6-1 to TRBJ2-4, with D tentatively TRBD1 (6 bases). Deletions cut 2 bases from V and 7 bases from J, with 9 bases between. Germline V CDR1 and CDR2: MNHNS, SASEGT. The CDR3 consists of 13 residues. CDR3 in amino acids: CASSEPGENIQYF. Here the CDR3 DNA reads TGTGCCAGCAGTGAACCAGGGGAGAACATTCAGTACTTC.

The chain couples TRBV7-8 to TRBJ1-1; D unresolved. V was trimmed by 2 bases and J by 0 bases, leaving 16 bases between them. CDR3 length equals 17 residues. Germline values: CDR1 SGHVS, CDR2 FQNEAQ. CDR3 loop: CASSLLGEEAMNTEAFF. The DNA for the CDR3 is TGTGCCAGCAGCTTATTAGGCGAGGAAGCCATGAACACTGAAGCTTTCTTT.

The chain has TRBV19 and TRBJ1-5, with 8 bases aligning to TRBD1. Germline values: CDR1 LNHDA, CDR2 SQIVND (reference sequence). CDR3 size: 14 residues. Germline trimming cut 4 bases from V and 8 bases from J; bases unmatched to any gene: 7. The CDR3 DNA is TGTGCCAGTAGTAAGGACAGGGAAGGAGAGCCCCAGCATTTT. Amino acid sequence: CASSKDREGEPQHF.

The chain links TRBV27 to TRBJ2-1; 9 nucleotides line up with TRBD2. V lost 3 bases and J lost 7; bases outside the gene matches: 7. The CDR3 length is 15 residues. From germline, CDR1 is MNHEY and CDR2 SMNVEV (reference sequence). CDR3 residues: CASSFNSGRRNEQFF. In nucleotides, the CDR3 is TGTGCCAGCAGTTTTAATAGCGGGAGAAGGAATGAGCAGTTCTTC.

The chain employs TRBV5-1 and TRBJ2-1; 9 nucleotides line up with TRBD2. Germline CDR1 is SGHRS and CDR2 is YFSETQ. The CDR3 is made up of 16 amino acids. Trimming cost V 4 bases and J 6 bases; bases outside gene matches: 11. The CDR3 region is CASSAGTSSPANEQFF. The CDR3 coding sequence is TGCGCCAGCAGCGCCGGGACTAGCAGCCCAGCCAATGAGCAGTTCTTC.

The CDR3 sequence: CASSLGPSGGTETQYF. The CDR3 DNA is TGTGCCAGCAGCTTAGGTCCGTCGGGAGGGACAGAGACCCAGTACTTC. The chain uses TRBV7-7 and TRBJ2-5; 8 bases align to TRBD2. V was clipped by 1 base and J by 4 bases; unmatched bases: 8. CDR1 is SSHAT and CDR2 is FNYEAQ in the germline V gene (reference sequence). The CDR3 consists of 16 residues.

The CDR3 coding sequence is TGCAGCGTTGAAGGGGGACTAGCGGGAGGGGTAGAGACCCAGTACTTC. As protein: CSVEGGLAGGVETQYF. The rearrangement joins TRBV29-1 to TRBJ2-5; 16 nucleotides agree with TRBD2. The J segment lost 4 bases and the V segment lost 1 base, leaving 3 bases of the junction unmatched. Per germline, CDR1 SQVTM and CDR2 ANQGSEA. CDR3 size: 16 residues.

The chain has TRBV2 and TRBJ2-5, with a tentative D call TRBD2 (5 bases). Per the germline V gene, CDR1 is SNHLY and CDR2 is FYNNEI. V was trimmed by 10 bases and J by 7 bases, leaving 22 bases between them. The CDR3 has 14 amino acids. CDR3 DNA: TGTGCCACTTTACATAGCCCCAATCGGGGGACCCAGTACTTC. Translation gives CATLHSPNRGTQYF.

The chain combines TRBV7-2 with TRBJ2-5; D gene ambiguous. V was shortened by 8 bases and J by 5 bases, with 12 bases between the two germline ends. The germline CDR1 and CDR2 sequences are SGHTA and FQGNSA. The CDR3 totals 12 residues. CDR3 region: CASDPASETQYF. The CDR3 DNA reads TGTGCCAGCGACCCAGCCTCCGAGACCCAGTACTTC.

The rearrangement joins TRBV6-1 to TRBJ2-1, with 7 bases fitting TRBD2. Germline loops: CDR1 MNHNS, CDR2 SASEGT. V shed 5 bases, J shed 5 bases, and the junction held 6 bases outside the gene matches. The CDR3 sequence is 14 residues long. The DNA for the CDR3 is TGTGCCAGCAGTTGGAAGCGGGATAACAATGAGCAGTTCTTC. Translation: CASSWKRDNNEQFF.

The chain carries TRBV5-6 and TRBJ2-5; D is unclear. The closer fit of TRBJ2-7 to the DNA end suggests the J call may be wrong. The CDR3 consists of 14 residues. Looked up from germline, CDR1 is SGHDT and CDR2 is YYEEEE. The CDR3 is CASSLGLKHYEQYF. CDR3 DNA: TGTGCCAGCAGCCTAGGGCTAAAACACTACGAGCAGTACTTC.

The gene calls are TRBV7-9 and TRBJ2-7, with unresolved D. Germline V gene sequence: CDR1 SEHNR, CDR2 FQNEAQ (reference sequence). CDR3 length: 13 residues. Trimming took 1 base from V and 3 from J, leaving 7 bases between them. The CDR3 bases are TGTGCCAGCAGCTTAGTTATGGGCTACGAGCAGTACTTC. Its protein product is CASSLVMGYEQYF.

The chain uses TRBV15 and TRBJ2-1; 11 bases are a match to TRBD1. V was clipped by 9 bases and J by 6 bases; unmatched bases: 4. Germline V gene sequence: CDR1 LNHNV, CDR2 YYDKDF (reference sequence). This CDR3 has 13 residues. Written as DNA, the CDR3 is TGTGCCACGGGGGACAGGGGGTTCAATGAGCAGTTCTTC. Its translation: CATGDRGFNEQFF. Looking up the rest from reference TRBV15 and TRBJ2-1 gives the full variable domain: DAMVIQNPRYQVTQFGKPVTLSCSQTLNHNVMYWYQQKSSQAPKLLFHYYDKDFNNEADTPDNFQSRRPNTSFCFLDIRSPGLGDTAMYLCATGDRGFNEQFFGPGTRLTVL.

The V call is TRBV15, the J call TRBJ2-5, with 10 bases identical to TRBD1. The CDR3 sequence is 15 residues long. The V and J ends lost 3 bases and 1 base, in that order; junction bases with no gene match: 2. From germline, CDR1 is LNHNV and CDR2 YYDKDF (reference sequence). For the CDR3, the DNA is TGTGCCACCAGCAGGGGACAGGGGCGCCAAGAGACCCAGTACTTC. This encodes CATSRGQGRQETQYF.

The chain is built from TRBV2 and TRBJ2-4, with TRBD2 identical over 7 bases. J gave up 3 bases and V 7 bases, and 9 bases lay outside the gene matches. CDR1 and CDR2 (germline): SNHLY, FYNNEI. CDR3 length: 15 residues. This CDR3 is CASIRVRDYKNIQYF. DNA of the CDR3: TGTGCCAGCATCCGGGTGCGGGACTACAAAAACATTCAGTACTTC.

V and J are TRBV28 and TRBJ2-7; 8 nucleotides match TRBD2. The junction had 5 bases not matched to a gene; V was cut back by 3 bases and J by 4 bases. The germline CDR1 and CDR2 sequences are MDHEN and SYDVKM. The CDR3 length is 14 residues. CDR3: CASSFIGGVYEQYF. The CDR3 DNA sequence: TGTGCCAGCAGTTTTATCGGGGGGGTATACGAGCAGTACTTC.

This clone was detected only once. J is TRBJ1-2 and V is TRBV14; D is undetermined. CDR3 length: 16 amino acids. V was trimmed by 1 base and J by 3 bases, leaving 15 bases between them. From germline, CDR1 is SGHDN and CDR2 FVKESK. The chain's CDR3 is CASSQGRAGYYYGYTF. As DNA, the CDR3 is TGTGCCAGCAGCCAAGGGAGGGCAGGTTACTACTATGGCTACACCTTC.

The DNA of the CDR3 is TGTGCCAGCAGCTTAGGTCGTGAGGAAAGTAACTATGGCTACACCTTC. Translated: CASSLGREESNYGYTF. The chain couples TRBV7-9 to TRBJ1-2; D gene uncertain. Germline CDR1 is SEHNR and CDR2 is FQNEAQ (reference sequence). The germline V and J ends were trimmed by 1 base and 1 base, with 13 bases remaining between them. The CDR3 contains 16 residues.

In its sample, this clone was seen once. The rearrangement joins TRBV5-1 to TRBJ1-4; no clear D gene. Trimming pared 0 bases from V and 8 bases from J, leaving 14 bases between. There are 15 residues in the CDR3. The V gene's germline CDR1 is SGHRS and CDR2 YFSETQ. CDR3 sequence: CASSLGITPREKLFF. The CDR3 DNA sequence: TGCGCCAGCAGCTTGGGGATAACTCCTCGAGAAAAACTGTTTTTT. Drawing the rest from reference TRBV5-1 and TRBJ1-4, the complete variable domain is KAGVTQTPRYLIKTRGQQVTLSCSPISGHRSVSWYQQTPGQGLQFLFEYFSETQRNKGNFPGRFSGRQFSNSRSEMNVSTLELGDSALYLCASSLGITPREKLFFGSGTQLSVL.

This chain links TRBV11-2 with TRBJ1-1, with D uncertain. V was clipped by 3 bases and J by 1 base, with 6 bases between them. The CDR3 loop spans 13 amino acids. The germline V gene has CDR1 SGHAT and CDR2 FQNNGV. The CDR3 protein is CASSFNTNTEAFF. In DNA form, the CDR3 reads TGTGCCAGCAGCTTTAACACGAACACTGAAGCTTTCTTT.

The rearrangement links TRBV27 to TRBJ2-2, with TRBD1 identical over 10 bases. V was pared by 3 bases and J by 5 bases, with 9 bases of the junction left unmatched. The CDR3 has 17 amino acids. Per the germline V gene, CDR1 is MNHEY and CDR2 is SMNVEV (reference sequence). The CDR3 region has the DNA TGTGCCAGCAGTTTTTCCACGGGGGACAGGGGAACCGGGGAGCTGTTTTTT. This codes for CASSFSTGDRGTGELFF.

This rearrangement joins TRBV5-1 to TRBJ2-2, with D possibly matching TRBD1 (5 bases). The CDR3 spans 15 residues. Per the germline V gene, CDR1 is SGHRS and CDR2 is YFSETQ. V gave up 0 bases and J gave up 4 bases, with 10 bases separating them. CDR3 in amino acids: CASSLAQGTTGELFF. CDR3 in DNA: TGCGCCAGCAGCTTGGCGCAGGGTACCACCGGGGAGCTGTTTTTT.